The 29 T cell receptor beta chains listed next were all sequenced from one sample in a study of T cells in localized non-small cell lung cancer. Data came from immunoSEQ multiplex PCR; TCRdb stores just in-frame clones and leaves some out. The table lists 15,000 to 20,000 clones, roughly 82% of them singletons. The sequenced sample was peripheral blood, obtained before any cancer treatment. The receptor set was obtained from a male donor at least 60 years old with stage I lung adenocarcinoma.

The CDR3 loop is CASSRGTGRGTDTQYF. For the CDR3, the DNA is TGTGCCAGCAGCAGGGGCACAGGCAGGGGCACAGATACGCAGTATTTT. This rearrangement joins TRBV5-6 to TRBJ2-3; D might be TRBD1 (5 bases). The CDR3 consists of 16 residues. The germline CDR1 and CDR2 sequences are SGHDT and YYEEEE. Deletions cut 4 bases from V and 1 base from J, with 16 bases between. Using reference TRBV5-6 and TRBJ2-3 for the parts outside the CDR3, the full variable domain is DAGVTQSPTHLIKTRGQQVTLRCSPKSGHDTVSWYQQALGQGPQFIFQYYEEEERQRGNFPDRFSGHQFPNYSSELNVNALLLGDSALYLCASSRGTGRGTDTQYFGPGTRLTVL.

This chain uses TRBV30 with TRBJ2-3; 9 nucleotides agree with TRBD2. Looked up from germline, CDR1 is GTSNPN and CDR2 is SVGIG (reference sequence). The V gene end was trimmed by 2 bases and the J gene end by 2 bases; junction bases not matched to a gene: 8. There are 16 residues in the CDR3. This CDR3 reads CAWSPGTSSATDTQYF. In DNA form, the CDR3 reads TGTGCCTGGAGTCCCGGGACTAGCTCCGCCACAGATACGCAGTATTTT.

This chain connects TRBV19 to TRBJ1-6; no firm D call. Germline lookup yields CDR1 LNHDA and CDR2 SQIVND (reference sequence). V lost 7 bases to trimming and J lost 6 bases, with 13 bases between them. CDR3 size: 14 residues. CDR3 loop: CASTSGTLNSPLHF. The CDR3, as DNA: TGTGCCAGTACCTCTGGAACCCTTAATTCACCCCTCCACTTT.

As regards this clone: Germline is not matched at one junction end, which may reflect a read error. Additional DNA sequences in this sample encode the identical CDR3. The rearrangement joins TRBV7-7 to TRBJ1-1; no clear D gene. Germline CDR1 reads SSHAT; CDR2 reads FNYEAQ (reference sequence). This CDR3 contains 18 residues. The CDR3 here is CASSPFIGEATMNTEAFF. The CDR3 nucleotides are TGTGCTAGCAGCCCATTTATTGGGGAGGCCACCATGAACACTGAAGCTTTCTTT.

The chain carries TRBV30 and TRBJ2-5; 9 positions match TRBD1. In germline, CDR1 is GTSNPN, CDR2 SVGIG (reference sequence). With V trimmed by 3 bases and J by 5 bases, 7 bases remained unmatched. The CDR3 extends over 14 amino acids. CDR3 in DNA: TGTGCCTGGAGGGGCTTGGACAGGGGTGAGACCCAGTACTTC. Encoded protein: CAWRGLDRGETQYF.

This clone was observed a handful of times. The chain joins TRBV7-9 to TRBJ1-1, with unresolved D. Per germline, CDR1 SEHNR and CDR2 FQNEAQ (reference sequence). The CDR3 has 16 residues. The V end lost 5 bases, the J end lost 0 bases, and 16 bases lay between the germline ends. DNA of the CDR3: TGTGCCAGCAGCCTGAACCATCTTCTCATGAACACTGAAGCTTTCTTT. The encoded protein is CASSLNHLLMNTEAFF. Full variable domain (remainder filled in from reference TRBV7-9 and TRBJ1-1): DTGVSQNPRHKITKRGQNVTFRCDPISEHNRLYWYRQTLGQGPEFLTYFQNEAQLEKSRLLSDRFSAERPKGSFSTLEIQRTEQGDSAMYLCASSLNHLLMNTEAFFGQGTRLTVV.

CDR3 sequence reads: CASSTGGRAGLVNPRTDTQYF. The CDR3, as DNA: TGTGCCAGCTCAACCGGAGGAAGGGCGGGACTAGTCAATCCTCGAACAGATACGCAGTATTTT. This sequence joins TRBV18 and TRBJ2-3; 8 bases are a match to TRBD2. This CDR3 is 21 amino acids long. The germline V gene has CDR1 KGHSH and CDR2 LQKENI. V trimming: 5 bases; J trimming: 3 bases; junction bases outside the gene matches: 25.

This clone was seen just once. This chain connects TRBV28 to TRBJ1-3; D unclear. This CDR3 has 16 amino acids. Germline V gene data show CDR1 as MDHEN and CDR2 as SYDVKM. The V end lost 9 bases, the J end lost 3 bases, and 21 bases lay between the germline ends. In nucleotides, the CDR3 is TGTGCCAGTCTTACGGAGGGCTCTCAAGGTGGAAACACCATATATTTT. Encoded protein: CASLTEGSQGGNTIYF. The whole variable domain, remainder taken from reference TRBV28 and TRBJ1-3, is DVKVTQSSRYLVKRTGEKVFLECVQDMDHENMFWYRQDPGLGLRLIYFSYDVKMKEKGDIPEGYSVSREKKERFSLILESASTNQTSMYLCASLTEGSQGGNTIYFGEGSWLTVV.

This chain joins TRBV19 and TRBJ1-4; D is unresolved. The ends were cut back, 6 bases at V and 3 bases at J, with 14 bases in the middle. Germline lookup yields CDR1 LNHDA and CDR2 SQIVND (reference sequence). The CDR3 is made up of 15 amino acids. As DNA, the CDR3 is TGTGCCAGTAGGAACGGAGGGTACCCTAATGAAAAACTGTTTTTT. Translated, it gives CASRNGGYPNEKLFF. The complete variable domain, with remaining parts taken from reference TRBV19 and TRBJ1-4, reads DGGITQSPKYLFRKEGQNVTLSCEQNLNHDAMYWYRQDPGQGLRLIYYSQIVNDFQKGDIAEGYSVSREKKESFPLTVTSAQKNPTAFYLCASRNGGYPNEKLFFGSGTQLSVL.

The chain recombines TRBV6-5 with TRBJ2-1, with D maybe TRBD1 (5 bases). Looked up from germline, CDR1 is MNHEY and CDR2 is SVGAGI. V lost 2 bases and J lost 6, with 11 bases in between. The CDR3 totals 14 residues. CDR3 DNA: TGTGCCAGCAGTTACACAGACCAGGGCAATGAGCAGTTCTTC. Its protein is CASSYTDQGNEQFF.

The V call is TRBV19, the J call TRBJ1-2; TRBD1 agrees at 10 bases. The germline gives CDR1 LNHDA, CDR2 SQIVND (reference sequence). This CDR3 is 14 amino acids long. V trimming: 6 bases; J trimming: 4 bases; junction bases outside the gene matches: 5. CDR3: CASRGTGAVYGYTF. CDR3 nucleotides: TGTGCCAGTAGAGGGACAGGGGCCGTCTATGGCTACACCTTC. Supplemented by reference TRBV19 and TRBJ1-2, the full variable domain reads DGGITQSPKYLFRKEGQNVTLSCEQNLNHDAMYWYRQDPGQGLRLIYYSQIVNDFQKGDIAEGYSVSREKKESFPLTVTSAQKNPTAFYLCASRGTGAVYGYTFGSGTRLTVV.

The gene calls are TRBV5-1 and TRBJ1-6; D possibly corresponds to TRBD1 (6 bases). The CDR3 contains 15 residues. Germline CDR1 reads SGHRS; CDR2 reads YFSETQ. The germline V and J ends were trimmed by 0 bases and 9 bases, with 13 bases remaining between them. The CDR3 region has the DNA TGCGCCAGCAGCTTGGGGGCAGCCAGGGGTTCACCCCTCCACTTT. It specifies CASSLGAARGSPLHF.

The chain has TRBV2 and TRBJ2-7, with D possibly matching TRBD1 (6 bases). This CDR3 region has 15 residues. Trimming removed 4 bases at V and 7 bases at J, with 20 bases between. Germline lookup yields CDR1 SNHLY and CDR2 FYNNEI. CDR3 sequence reads: CASSARRGEGLEQYF. CDR3 nucleotides: TGTGCCAGCAGTGCTCGCAGGGGTGAAGGCCTGGAGCAGTACTTC.

The rearrangement joins TRBV29-1 to TRBJ1-4; unclear D gene. The germline V gene has CDR1 SQVTM and CDR2 ANQGSEA. This CDR3 comprises 13 residues. Trimming cost V 4 bases and J 0 bases, with 6 bases left between them. Here the CDR3 DNA reads TGCAGCGTTGGTGGAACAACTAATGAAAAACTGTTTTTT. Its translation is CSVGGTTNEKLFF.

The chain uses TRBV5-1 and TRBJ2-7, with 7 bases fitting TRBD1. V was pared by 7 bases and J by 2 bases, with 6 bases of the junction left unmatched. Germline loops: CDR1 SGHRS, CDR2 YFSETQ. CDR3 length: 13 residues. The CDR3 DNA reads TGCGCCAGCCGGTTGACAGGGACCTACGAGCAGTACTTC. Protein product: CASRLTGTYEQYF.

J is TRBJ2-1 and V is TRBV10-3; tentatively, D is TRBD2 (6 bases). The CDR3 extends over 14 amino acids. The germline V gene encodes CDR1 ENHRY and CDR2 SYGVKD. The germline V and J ends were trimmed by 0 bases and 10 bases, with 13 bases remaining between them. The CDR3 DNA is TGTGCCATCAGTGAGTCGTGGCGACGGGGGGAGCAGTTCTTC. Its protein is CAISESWRRGEQFF.

The chain carries TRBV5-1 and TRBJ1-2, with a tentative D call TRBD1 (5 bases). The CDR3 is made up of 13 amino acids. Germline assignment: CDR1 SGHRS and CDR2 YFSETQ. The V end lost 8 bases, the J end lost 0 bases, and 11 bases lay between the germline ends. CDR3 region: CARQDTSNYGYTF. The CDR3 nucleotides read TGCGCCAGACAGGACACTTCTAACTATGGCTACACCTTC.

This chain joins TRBV9 and TRBJ1-4, with 9 bases that match TRBD1. The CDR3 has 14 amino acids. From germline, CDR1 is SGDLS and CDR2 YYNGEE. With 3 bases clipped from V and 10 bases from J, the junction kept 7 bases outside the gene matches. The CDR3 protein is CASSAGTGSGKLFF. The CDR3 coding sequence is TGTGCCAGCAGCGCCGGGACAGGGTCGGGAAAACTGTTTTTT. The full variable domain, rest sourced from reference TRBV9 and TRBJ1-4, is DSGVTQTPKHLITATGQRVTLRCSPRSGDLSVYWYQQSLDQGLQFLIQYYNGEERAKGNILERFSAQQFPDLHSELNLSSLELGDSALYFCASSAGTGSGKLFFGSGTQLSVL.

The rearrangement uses TRBV2 and TRBJ2-1; D is perhaps TRBD1 (5 bases). Germline-derived CDR1 and CDR2 are SNHLY and FYNNEI. V lost 8 bases, J lost 2 bases, and 19 bases lay in between. The CDR3 is made up of 16 amino acids. In DNA form, the CDR3 reads TGTGCCAGCGATGACCTAGGGGATCGGACCTACAATGAGCAGTTCTTC. This codes for CASDDLGDRTYNEQFF.

The chain combines TRBV5-1 with TRBJ1-6; 9 nucleotides agree with TRBD1. J was trimmed by 7 bases and V by 4 bases; bases with no gene match: 6. Per the germline V gene, CDR1 is SGHRS and CDR2 is YFSETQ. The CDR3 has 15 residues. The CDR3 is CASSAQGASNSPLHF. CDR3 coding DNA: TGCGCCAGCAGCGCACAGGGGGCTTCCAATTCACCCCTCCACTTT.

The CDR3 reads CASTPRDYQPQHF. The CDR3 DNA is TGTGCCAGCACCCCCAGGGACTATCAGCCCCAGCATTTT. The chain links TRBV28 to TRBJ1-5; weak D call: TRBD1 (5 bases). CDR1 and CDR2 from the germline V gene are MDHEN and SYDVKM. This CDR3 spans 13 amino acids. Deletions cut 7 bases from V and 5 bases from J, with 12 bases between.

The V call is TRBV15, the J call TRBJ2-1, with D tentatively TRBD1 or TRBD2 (6 bases each). The germline V gene has CDR1 LNHNV and CDR2 YYDKDF (reference sequence). V was shortened by 0 bases and J by 3 bases, with 12 bases between the two germline ends. The CDR3 totals 16 residues. CDR3 sequence (DNA): TGTGCCACCAGCAGAGAAGGGGGGCGCCTCTACAATGAGCAGTTCTTC. Translation gives CATSREGGRLYNEQFF.

V gene TRBV9 combines with J gene TRBJ2-1, with TRBD1 as a possible D gene (8 bases). The V gene's germline CDR1 is SGDLS and CDR2 YYNGEE. Deletions cut 2 bases from V and 13 bases from J, with 34 bases between. The CDR3 totals 19 residues. CDR3 loop: CASSVGPRTDRGYGGGQFF. CDR3 DNA: TGTGCCAGCAGCGTCGGACCGCGAACCGACAGGGGCTATGGGGGGGGTCAGTTCTTC.

Comment on this clone: Other DNA sequences of this sample code for an identical CDR3. The chain links TRBV5-1 to TRBJ2-7; TRBD1 agrees at 8 bases. With 4 bases clipped from V and 2 bases from J, the junction kept 8 bases outside the gene matches. The CDR3 loop spans 15 amino acids. Germline V gene lookup returns CDR1 SGHRS and CDR2 YFSETQ. The DNA of the CDR3 is TGCGCCAGCAGCCACGGGACAGGTGGTCCCTACGAGCAGTACTTC. It translates to CASSHGTGGPYEQYF.

This chain joins TRBV5-6 and TRBJ2-7, with D possibly being TRBD1 (5 bases). CDR3 length: 12 residues. Trimming stripped 4 bases from V and 6 bases from J, with 11 bases between. CDR1 SGHDT and CDR2 YYEEEE come from the germline V gene. CDR3 sequence: CASSPRRGEQYF. CDR3 DNA: TGTGCCAGCAGCCCCCGAAGGGGCGAGCAGTACTTC.

In DNA, the CDR3 is TGTGCCACCAGCATCCTACGGGGAGAAGCTTTCTTT. This codes for CATSILRGEAFF. The chain uses TRBV15 and TRBJ1-1; D unresolved. Per germline, CDR1 LNHNV and CDR2 YYDKDF (reference sequence). CDR3 length: 12 residues. Trimming took 4 bases from V and 8 from J, leaving 11 bases between them. The whole variable domain, filled in from reference TRBV15 and TRBJ1-1, reads DAMVIQNPRYQVTQFGKPVTLSCSQTLNHNVMYWYQQKSSQAPKLLFHYYDKDFNNEADTPDNFQSRRPNTSFCFLDIRSPGLGDTAMYLCATSILRGEAFFGQGTRLTVV.

This clone was observed a single time. The V call is TRBV6-1, the J call TRBJ2-1, with D hard to call. Between the trimmed V and J ends, which lost 6 bases and 7 bases, there was a span of 10 bases. This CDR3 spans 12 amino acids. Germline CDR1 MNHNS, CDR2 SASEGT. In DNA, the CDR3 is TGTGCCAGCAGCCGACATGGGAATGAGCAGTTCTTC. Translation gives CASSRHGNEQFF.

The V and J genes are TRBV5-8 and TRBJ2-2; no definite D call. Germline V gene data show CDR1 as SGHTS and CDR2 as YDEGEE. The CDR3 totals 12 residues. V was trimmed by 4 bases and J by 7 bases, leaving 8 bases between them. The CDR3 here is CASSPTLGELFF. For the CDR3, the DNA is TGTGCCAGCAGCCCGACTCTCGGGGAGCTGTTTTTT.

J is TRBJ1-2 and V is TRBV27; D gene uncertain. Per germline, CDR1 MNHEY and CDR2 SMNVEV (reference sequence). This CDR3 is 15 amino acids long. V dropped 4 bases and J dropped 4 bases, with 16 bases sitting between them. The chain's CDR3 is CASSSSQNIFYGYTF. In nucleotides, the CDR3 is TGTGCCAGCAGTTCCTCTCAGAACATTTTCTATGGCTACACCTTC.